This entry lists 17 T cell receptor beta chains sequenced from one sample in a study of Ad26.COV2.S vaccination and SARS-CoV-2 variants. Profiling relied on immunoSEQ multiplex PCR, and the TCRdb table lists in-frame clones only, not all of them. Counted here are about 100,000 clones, 80% occurring once; the ten biggest clones make up around 15%. The material was peripheral blood, obtained after recovery from COVID-19. The receptors were gathered from a human donor who had recovered from COVID-19.

This sequence joins TRBV6-5 and TRBJ1-1; the D is unclear. This CDR3 has 12 amino acids. V lost 0 bases to trimming and J lost 3 bases, with 2 bases between them. Germline assignment: CDR1 MNHEY and CDR2 SVGAGI. The CDR3 sequence: CASSYSDTEAFF. The CDR3 coding sequence is TGTGCCAGCAGTTACTCGGACACTGAAGCTTTCTTT.

CDR3 coding DNA: TGCAGCGTAGGAGGGACGGTTGACGGCTACACCTTC. Translation gives CSVGGTVDGYTF. The chain employs TRBV29-1 and TRBJ1-2, with a weak D call TRBD1 (5 bases). Per germline, CDR1 SQVTM and CDR2 ANQGSEA. V lost 6 bases, J lost 8 bases, and 16 bases lay in between. CDR3 length: 12 amino acids. The full variable domain, its missing parts supplied by reference TRBV29-1 and TRBJ1-2, is SAVISQKPSRDICQRGTSLTIQCQVDSQVTMMFWYRQQPGQSLTLIATANQGSEATYESGFVIDKFPISRPNLTFSTLTVSNMSPEDSSIYLCSVGGTVDGYTFGSGTRLTVV.

V usage is TRBV4-3 and J usage is TRBJ2-4; D unresolved. From germline, CDR1 is LGHNA and CDR2 YSLEER. The CDR3 runs to 12 residues. V was clipped by 1 base and J by 7 bases, with 5 bases between them. The CDR3 coding sequence is TGCGCCAGCAGCCAAGGAGATAACATTCAGTACTTC. It yields the protein CASSQGDNIQYF.

CDR3 amino acids: CSVEVNTGELFF. CDR3 DNA sequence: TGCAGCGTTGAGGTCAACACCGGGGAGCTGTTTTTT. This rearrangement joins TRBV29-1 to TRBJ2-2; D ambiguous. V shed 3 bases and J shed 2 bases, with 4 bases lying between them. The CDR3 runs 12 residues. CDR1 and CDR2 from the germline V gene are SQVTM and ANQGSEA.

This clone has only one observation. This chain joins TRBV15 and TRBJ2-5; TRBD2 matches at 9 bases. The V and J ends lost 0 bases and 0 bases, in that order; junction bases with no gene match: 2. Germline V gives CDR1 LNHNV, CDR2 YYDKDF (reference sequence). CDR3 length equals 16 residues. CDR3 bases: TGTGCCACCAGCAGAGAGGCTAGCGGGAACCAAGAGACCCAGTACTTC. This gives the protein CATSREASGNQETQYF.

This clone was counted between two and nine times. The chain recombines TRBV14 with TRBJ1-2, with D unresolved. In germline, CDR1 is SGHDN, CDR2 FVKESK. Between the trimmed V and J ends, which lost 1 base and 4 bases, there was a span of 13 bases. The CDR3 extends over 15 amino acids. CDR3 region: CASSQVTKGIYGYTF. The CDR3 DNA is TGTGCCAGCAGCCAAGTAACTAAGGGAATCTATGGCTACACCTTC. Looking up the rest from reference TRBV14 and TRBJ1-2 gives the full variable domain: EAGVTQFPSHSVIEKGQTVTLRCDPISGHDNLYWYRRVMGKEIKFLLHFVKESKQDESGMPNNRFLAERTGGTYSTLKVQPAELEDSGVYFCASSQVTKGIYGYTFGSGTRLTVV.

The CDR3 nucleotides read TGTGCCAGCAGCCAAGGTTCCCTTAGGGGCGGCGAGACCCAGTACTTC. Encoded protein: CASSQGSLRGGETQYF. This chain uses TRBV4-2 with TRBJ2-5; a weak D match, TRBD1 (5 bases). CDR3 size: 16 residues. Trimming shortened V by 1 base and J by 5 bases, and 17 bases separated the two germline ends. Germline V gene sequence: CDR1 LGHNA, CDR2 YNFKEQ.

This clone has only a few counts. V usage is TRBV29-1 and J usage is TRBJ1-4; D may be TRBD1 (6 bases). Trimming shortened V by 7 bases and J by 11 bases, and 17 bases separated the two germline ends. CDR3 length equals 12 residues. Germline values: CDR1 SQVTM, CDR2 ANQGSEA. CDR3 nucleotide sequence: TGCAGCGGGGGGGAAACAGGGTCTAAACTGTTTTTT. It specifies CSGGETGSKLFF.

In its sample, this clone was seen once. The gene calls are TRBV27 and TRBJ2-5; 13 bases fit TRBD2. Germline V gene sequence: CDR1 MNHEY, CDR2 SMNVEV (reference sequence). V dropped 5 bases and J dropped 5; count of bases not matched to a gene: 8. This CDR3 spans 16 amino acids. The CDR3 protein is CASSPSGTSGVETQYF. The CDR3 bases are TGTGCCAGCAGTCCCTCCGGGACTAGCGGGGTTGAGACCCAGTACTTC.

The CDR3 region is CASSRDRTRVGELFF. Here the CDR3 DNA reads TGTGCCAGCAGCAGGGACAGGACCCGGGTCGGGGAGCTGTTTTTT. The rearrangement uses TRBV7-3 and TRBJ2-2; 8 nucleotides match TRBD1. This CDR3 has 15 amino acids. Germline V gene sequence: CDR1 SGHTA, CDR2 FQGTGA. V was clipped by 5 bases and J by 7 bases; unmatched bases: 9.

This chain uses TRBV19 with TRBJ1-4; D perhaps matches TRBD1 (5 bases). The CDR3 has 18 amino acids. CDR1 is LNHDA, CDR2 SQIVND, per germline (reference sequence). The ends were cut back, 1 base at V and 1 base at J, with 16 bases in the middle. The CDR3 sequence: CASSIARRGVGTNEKLFF. In nucleotides, the CDR3 is TGTGCCAGTAGTATAGCCCGCAGAGGGGTGGGAACTAATGAAAAACTGTTTTTT. The whole variable domain, filled in from reference TRBV19 and TRBJ1-4, reads DGGITQSPKYLFRKEGQNVTLSCEQNLNHDAMYWYRQDPGQGLRLIYYSQIVNDFQKGDIAEGYSVSREKKESFPLTVTSAQKNPTAFYLCASSIARRGVGTNEKLFFGSGTQLSVL.

This sequence joins TRBV7-9 and TRBJ2-7, with TRBD1 matching 8 bases. Germline-derived CDR1 and CDR2 are SEHNR and FQNEAQ (reference sequence). CDR3 size: 15 residues. V trimming: 5 bases; J trimming: 4 bases; junction bases outside the gene matches: 10. CDR3 bases: TGTGCCAGCAGCCAGAGGACAGGGATTAAGTACGAGCAGTACTTC. Translating gives CASSQRTGIKYEQYF.

The chain is built from TRBV7-2 and TRBJ2-5, with D possibly being TRBD1 (6 bases). From germline, CDR1 is SGHTA and CDR2 FQGNSA. CDR3 length equals 14 residues. The V and J ends lost 5 bases and 9 bases respectively, with 19 bases between them. The CDR3 region has the DNA TGTGCCAGCAGCCACGGACAGTCTAGTGAGCCCCAGTACTTC. Protein product: CASSHGQSSEPQYF.

This chain uses TRBV4-2 with TRBJ2-1, with TRBD2 matching over 8 bases. Germline V lookup: CDR1 LGHNA, CDR2 YNFKEQ. Trimming removed 4 bases from V and 8 bases from J; junction bases left unmatched: 10. CDR3 length: 15 residues. The CDR3 region has the DNA TGTGCCAGCAGCCCGTCCCGGGGGGGGCCGGATGAGCAGTTCTTC. Protein: CASSPSRGGPDEQFF.

The chain recombines TRBV24-1 with TRBJ1-1; weak D call: TRBD1 (6 bases). The germline V gene has CDR1 KGHDR and CDR2 SFDVKD. This CDR3 is 12 amino acids long. Trimming stripped 4 bases from V and 7 bases from J, with 9 bases between. The CDR3 region is CATSDRGVEAFF. As DNA, the CDR3 is TGTGCCACCAGTGACAGGGGAGTTGAAGCTTTCTTT.

The CDR3 coding sequence is TGTGCCAGCAGCTTGAATGGGGGGGGGACTTACAATGAGCAGTTCTTC. Its translation is CASSLNGGGTYNEQFF. This rearrangement joins TRBV5-4 to TRBJ2-1; TRBD2 agrees at 7 bases. V lost 1 base, J lost 4 bases, and 8 bases stayed unmatched. CDR1 and CDR2 from the germline V gene are SGHNT and YYREEE (reference sequence). The CDR3 runs 16 residues.

This clone was recorded only once. This chain joins TRBV5-4 and TRBJ2-2, with D perhaps matching TRBD1 (8 bases). Looked up from germline, CDR1 is SGHNT and CDR2 is YYREEE (reference sequence). There are 16 residues in the CDR3. The ends were cut back, 4 bases at V and 5 bases at J, with 18 bases in the middle. For the CDR3, the DNA is TGTGCCAGCAGCCCTGGACAGGGAGGGGGTACCGGGGAGCTGTTTTTT. Its translation: CASSPGQGGGTGELFF.